One sample yielded the 25 T cell receptor beta chains listed below, sequenced in a study of T cells in Graves' hyperthyroidism and ophthalmopathy. RNA transcripts provided the source from which TCR beta CDR3 regions were amplified. An initial round of RT-PCR targeting the TCR CDR3 relied on the HTBI primer set. TCRdb itself ran the multiplex PCR reads through MiXCR, one entry per CDR3 protein. The sample holds around 620,000 distinct CDR3 sequences, around 45% seen once. Sequences were obtained from peripheral blood or thyroid tissue (not recorded which). The origin of the receptors is an adult woman with Graves' disease, either hyperthyroidism or ophthalmopathy (not recorded which).

This clonotype appeared many times. This sequence joins TRBV5-1 and TRBJ2-7, with D possibly being TRBD1 or TRBD2 (5 bases each). This CDR3 contains 14 residues. With 4 bases removed from V and 7 bases from J, the gap between germline ends came to 18 bases. Per germline, CDR1 SGHRS and CDR2 YFSETQ. CDR3 bases: TGCGCCAGCAGCCCGGGGCACAGTCTGAGGGAGCAGTACTTC. Translated, it gives CASSPGHSLREQYF. The whole variable domain, filled in from reference TRBV5-1 and TRBJ2-7, reads KAGVTQTPRYLIKTRGQQVTLSCSPISGHRSVSWYQQTPGQGLQFLFEYFSETQRNKGNFPGRFSGRQFSNSRSEMNVSTLELGDSALYLCASSPGHSLREQYFGPGTRLTVT.

The chain employs TRBV20-1 and TRBJ1-2, with TRBD1 matching 10 bases. The CDR3 has 14 residues. V dropped 6 bases and J dropped 6; count of bases not matched to a gene: 10. Germline CDR1 and CDR2: DFQATT and SNEGSKA (reference sequence). The CDR3 nucleotides are TGCAGTGCCCCTCGACGAGGGACAGGGGATGGCTACACCTTC. Translated, it gives CSAPRRGTGDGYTF.

The chain employs TRBV7-9 and TRBJ2-7; weak D call: TRBD1 (6 bases). CDR3 length: 15 residues. CDR1 is SEHNR and CDR2 is FQNEAQ in the germline V gene (reference sequence). V lost 6 bases, J lost 4 bases, and 19 bases lay in between. The CDR3 region is CASSANPGVRYEQYF. CDR3 in DNA: TGTGCCAGCAGTGCTAACCCAGGGGTTCGGTACGAGCAGTACTTC.

The CDR3, as DNA: TGTGCCAGCAGTGAATTCGACAGGGCGGGGGCAGAGACCCAGTACTTC. Protein: CASSEFDRAGAETQYF. The chain has TRBV25-1 and TRBJ2-5; the D call may be TRBD1 or TRBD2 (7 bases each). Germline CDR1 MGHDK, CDR2 SYGVNS. CDR3 size: 16 residues. V lost 1 base, J lost 4 bases, and 16 bases lay in between.

The chain couples TRBV7-6 to TRBJ2-7; TRBD2 is a possible D gene (6 bases). The J call may be faulty, since TRBJ2-1 better matches the DNA end. CDR1 is SGHVS, CDR2 FNYEAQ, per germline. This CDR3 contains 14 residues. CDR3 protein: CASSLVAAWDEQFF. CDR3 DNA: TGTGCCAGCAGCTTAGTAGCGGCCTGGGATGAGCAGTTCTTC.

The chain uses TRBV10-3 and TRBJ1-2; 9 positions agree with TRBD1. Per germline, CDR1 ENHRY and CDR2 SYGVKD. The trim removed 5 bases at V and 2 bases at J, leaving 12 bases unmatched. The CDR3 spans 17 residues. The CDR3 bases are TGTGCCATCAGTTCCGGGACAGGGATCATTGGGAACTATGGCTACACCTTC. Its translation: CAISSGTGIIGNYGYTF.

This clonotype was picked up many times. This chain joins TRBV4-1 and TRBJ2-7; 7 bases agree with TRBD2. The germline V gene encodes CDR1 MGHRA and CDR2 YSYEKL. The CDR3 runs to 15 residues. V gave up 3 bases and J gave up 0 bases; unmatched junction bases: 5. CDR3 DNA sequence: TGCGCCAGCAGCCAGCCGCGGGAGTCCTCCTACGAGCAGTACTTC. Amino acids: CASSQPRESSYEQYF.

This sequence joins TRBV10-3 and TRBJ2-5, with TRBD2 matching over 8 bases. CDR3 length: 13 residues. Per germline, CDR1 ENHRY and CDR2 SYGVKD. J was trimmed by 6 bases and V by 3 bases; bases with no gene match: 3. The CDR3 loop is CAISETGGQTQYF. Written as DNA, the CDR3 is TGTGCCATCAGTGAAACGGGAGGGCAGACCCAGTACTTC.

The V gene is TRBV15, the J gene TRBJ1-5, with unresolved D. The germline V gene has CDR1 LNHNV and CDR2 YYDKDF (reference sequence). The V end was cut by 6 bases, the J end by 4 bases, with 10 bases between. The CDR3 length is 13 residues. CDR3 amino acids: CATRGTENQPQHF. DNA of the CDR3: TGTGCCACCAGAGGAACAGAAAATCAGCCCCAGCATTTT.

The CDR3 spells CASSLVPPAGEQYF. For the CDR3, the DNA is TGCGCCAGCAGCTTGGTCCCGCCGGCGGGGGAGCAGTACTTC. The rearrangement uses TRBV5-1 and TRBJ2-7, with D tentatively TRBD2 (6 bases). The CDR3 has 14 residues. The germline V and J ends were trimmed by 0 bases and 7 bases, with 14 bases remaining between them. The germline CDR1 and CDR2 sequences are SGHRS and YFSETQ.

Ten or more counts support this clonotype. This chain uses TRBV10-3 with TRBJ1-1; a possible D gene is TRBD1 (6 bases). This CDR3 is 13 amino acids long. From germline, CDR1 is ENHRY and CDR2 SYGVKD. V was cut by 10 bases and J by 0 bases, with 12 bases left in between. The CDR3 DNA sequence: TGTGCCACCGGACAGTACTTGAACACTGAAGCTTTCTTT. Amino acids: CATGQYLNTEAFF.

J is TRBJ1-1 and V is TRBV10-3; D call uncertain. The length of the CDR3 is 13 residues. V lost 5 bases and J 0 bases, leaving 7 bases between the germline ends. Germline V gives CDR1 ENHRY, CDR2 SYGVKD. CDR3 region: CAISRQLNTEAFF. DNA for the CDR3: TGTGCCATCAGTAGACAACTGAACACTGAAGCTTTCTTT.

The chain carries TRBV7-3 and TRBJ2-1; no definite D call. The length of the CDR3 is 15 residues. Trimming removed 1 base from V and 5 bases from J, with 12 bases in between. Germline values: CDR1 SGHTA, CDR2 FQGTGA. The chain's CDR3 is CASSLKGRVNNEQFF. CDR3 DNA sequence: TGTGCCAGCAGCTTAAAAGGTCGAGTCAACAATGAGCAGTTCTTC.

This clonotype was seen more than once but under ten times. The CDR3 nucleotides are TGTGCCAGCAGCCAGGCAGGGGAGACCCAGTACTTC. As protein: CASSQAGETQYF. The gene calls are TRBV14 and TRBJ2-5; the D gene is possibly TRBD1 (5 bases). The CDR3 contains 12 residues. Germline CDR1 SGHDN, CDR2 FVKESK. V gave up 3 bases and J gave up 5 bases, with 7 bases separating them.

In this sample, this clonotype turned up many times. The chain is built from TRBV12-3 or TRBV12-4 and TRBJ1-2; D remains unclear. Trimming removed 3 bases at V and 3 bases at J, with 8 bases between. This CDR3 spans 13 amino acids. This CDR3 is CASSLDADYGYTF. In nucleotides, the CDR3 is TGTGCCAGCAGTTTGGACGCTGACTATGGCTACACCTTC.

In its sample, this clonotype was seen many times. The chain employs TRBV12-3 or TRBV12-4 and TRBJ2-7; D is unclear. This CDR3 spans 12 amino acids. Trimming left V 2 bases short and J 6 bases short, with 8 bases between. CDR3 DNA: TGTGCCAGCAGTTTAAGAGAAAGCGAGCAGTACTTC. Its protein is CASSLRESEQYF.

This clonotype was seen many times. V is TRBV6-6 and J is TRBJ2-5; perhaps TRBD1 as D (5 bases). The germline CDR1 and CDR2 sequences are MNHNY and SVGAGI (reference sequence). The CDR3 sequence is 13 residues long. V was clipped by 2 bases and J by 1 base, with 5 bases between them. This chain's CDR3 is CASSYQGQETQYF. CDR3 coding DNA: TGTGCCAGCAGTTACCAGGGCCAAGAGACCCAGTACTTC.

The chain couples TRBV2 to TRBJ1-5; TRBD1 matches at 10 bases. This CDR3 region has 16 residues. CDR1 and CDR2 (germline): SNHLY, FYNNEI. V was clipped by 5 bases and J by 7 bases; unmatched bases: 11. The CDR3, as DNA: TGTGCCAGCAGTCCCGGGACAGGGGCTCGGAAGCAGCCCCAGCATTTT. Amino acids: CASSPGTGARKQPQHF.

This clonotype was observed many times. V is TRBV28 and J is TRBJ1-2; unclear D gene. Per germline, CDR1 MDHEN and CDR2 SYDVKM. V lost 0 bases and J 5 bases, leaving 10 bases between the germline ends. The CDR3 has 14 residues. The CDR3: CASSLWGSRYGYTF. Here the CDR3 DNA reads TGTGCCAGCAGTTTATGGGGTTCGCGATATGGCTACACCTTC.

The DNA for the CDR3 is TGTGCCAGCAGTGAAGCAGGGGGCTACACCTTC. It translates to CASSEAGGYTF. V usage is TRBV6-1 and J usage is TRBJ1-2; D gene ambiguous. The V end lost 0 bases, the J end lost 8 bases, and 4 bases lay between the germline ends. CDR1 MNHNS and CDR2 SASEGT come from the germline V gene. The CDR3 totals 11 residues.

There are many counts of this clonotype. The rearrangement uses TRBV5-5 and TRBJ2-2; 12 nucleotides align to TRBD2. V dropped 4 bases and J dropped 6; count of bases not matched to a gene: 4. The length of the CDR3 is 15 residues. Germline V gives CDR1 SGHKS, CDR2 YYEKEE (reference sequence). In DNA form, the CDR3 reads TGTGCCAGCAGCCCGACTAGCGGGAGCTCCGGGGAGCTGTTTTTT. Encoded protein: CASSPTSGSSGELFF. Supplemented by reference TRBV5-5 and TRBJ2-2, the full variable domain reads DAGVTQSPTHLIKTRGQQVTLRCSPISGHKSVSWYQQVLGQGPQFIFQYYEKEERGRGNFPDRFSARQFPNYSSELNVNALLLGDSALYLCASSPTSGSSGELFFGEGSRLTVL.

In nucleotides, the CDR3 is TGTGCCAGCAGCTTTGAGGGTACCCATGGCTACACCTTC. This codes for CASSFEGTHGYTF. The chain uses TRBV7-2 and TRBJ1-2, with D uncertain. The V and J ends lost 3 bases and 6 bases respectively, with 11 bases between them. The CDR3 contains 13 residues. Germline V lookup: CDR1 SGHTA, CDR2 FQGNSA.

The CDR3 reads CATKDRMNTEAFF. The CDR3 DNA follows: TGTGCCACCAAAGACAGGATGAACACTGAAGCTTTCTTT. The chain is built from TRBV24-1 and TRBJ1-1; weak D call: TRBD1 (6 bases). V was shortened by 8 bases and J by 0 bases, with 9 bases between the two germline ends. The CDR3 sequence is 13 residues long. In germline, CDR1 is KGHDR, CDR2 SFDVKD.

The chain combines TRBV20-1 with TRBJ1-2, with a tentative D call TRBD1 (5 bases). The CDR3 has 14 residues. CDR1 DFQATT and CDR2 SNEGSKA come from the germline V gene (reference sequence). V dropped 3 bases and J dropped 7 bases, with 18 bases sitting between them. The CDR3 loop is CSASWGERRVGYTF. The DNA for the CDR3 is TGCAGTGCTAGTTGGGGGGAGCGAAGGGTTGGCTACACCTTC.

The J gene is TRBJ2-5, the V gene TRBV10-3; D is ambiguous. The V gene lost 4 bases and the J gene lost 0 bases, with 15 bases spanning the gap. Per germline, CDR1 ENHRY and CDR2 SYGVKD. The CDR3 is 16 amino acids. This CDR3 reads CAISARVHTNQETQYF. The CDR3 nucleotides read TGTGCCATCAGTGCTAGAGTCCACACCAACCAAGAGACCCAGTACTTC.